This note documents a single T cell receptor beta chain sequence. This sample is drawn from a study of control samples from healthy donors and cancer patients. Using immunoSEQ multiplex PCR, the repertoire was profiled, and TCRdb retains in-frame clones only, with some absent. Found here are about 63,000 clones, around 87% of them singletons; the top ten hold roughly 12%. The sample was PBMCs. This receptor was identified in an older woman with lung cancer.

The CDR3 is CATSTSDIAPQHF. CDR3 nucleotides: TGTGCCACCAGCACCTCAGATATCGCGCCCCAGCATTTT. The chain has TRBV15 and TRBJ1-5; D is unclear. Germline CDR1 reads LNHNV; CDR2 reads YYDKDF (reference sequence). There are 13 residues in the CDR3. V lost 4 bases, J lost 9 bases, and 13 bases lay in between.